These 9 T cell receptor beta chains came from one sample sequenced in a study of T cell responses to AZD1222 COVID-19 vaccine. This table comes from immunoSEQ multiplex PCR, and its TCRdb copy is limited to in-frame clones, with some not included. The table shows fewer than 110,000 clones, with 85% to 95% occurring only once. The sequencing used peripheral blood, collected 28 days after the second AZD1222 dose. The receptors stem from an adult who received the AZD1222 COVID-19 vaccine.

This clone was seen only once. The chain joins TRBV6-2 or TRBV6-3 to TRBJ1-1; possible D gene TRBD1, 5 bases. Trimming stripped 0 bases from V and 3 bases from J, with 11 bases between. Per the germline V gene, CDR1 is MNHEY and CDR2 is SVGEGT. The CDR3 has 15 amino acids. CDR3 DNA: TGTGCCAGCAGTTACTCCCTGGACACCTACACTGAAGCTTTCTTT. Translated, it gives CASSYSLDTYTEAFF.

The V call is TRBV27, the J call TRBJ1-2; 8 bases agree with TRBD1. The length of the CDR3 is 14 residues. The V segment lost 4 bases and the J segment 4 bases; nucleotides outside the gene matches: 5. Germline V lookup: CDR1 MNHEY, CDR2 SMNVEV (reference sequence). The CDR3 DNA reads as TGTGCCAGCAGTTCCGGACAGGGCGGCTATGGCTACACCTTC. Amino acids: CASSSGQGGYGYTF.

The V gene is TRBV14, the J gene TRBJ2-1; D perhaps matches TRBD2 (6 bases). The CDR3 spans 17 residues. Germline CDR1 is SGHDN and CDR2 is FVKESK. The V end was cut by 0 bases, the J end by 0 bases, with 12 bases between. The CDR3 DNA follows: TGTGCCAGCAGCCAAGATCTAGCGCGTAGCTCCTACAATGAGCAGTTCTTC. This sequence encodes CASSQDLARSSYNEQFF.

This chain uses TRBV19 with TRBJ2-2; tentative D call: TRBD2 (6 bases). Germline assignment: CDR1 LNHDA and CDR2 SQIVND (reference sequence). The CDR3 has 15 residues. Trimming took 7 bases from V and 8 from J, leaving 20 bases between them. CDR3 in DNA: TGTGCCAGTACCAATTACGGGAGTACGGTGGGGGAGCTGTTTTTT. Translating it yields CASTNYGSTVGELFF.

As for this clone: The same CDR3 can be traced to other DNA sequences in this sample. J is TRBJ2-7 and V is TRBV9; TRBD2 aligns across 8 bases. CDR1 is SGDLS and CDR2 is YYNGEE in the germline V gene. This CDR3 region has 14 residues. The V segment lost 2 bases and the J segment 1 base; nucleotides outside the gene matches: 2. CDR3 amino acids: CASSVSGESYEQYF. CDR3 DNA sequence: TGTGCCAGCAGCGTTAGCGGGGAGTCCTACGAGCAGTACTTC.

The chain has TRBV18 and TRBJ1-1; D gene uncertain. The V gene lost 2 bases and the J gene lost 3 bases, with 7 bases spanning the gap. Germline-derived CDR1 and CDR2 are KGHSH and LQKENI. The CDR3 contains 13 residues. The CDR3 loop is CASSPSRDTEAFF. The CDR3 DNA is TGTGCCAGCTCACCATCCCGGGACACTGAAGCTTTCTTT.

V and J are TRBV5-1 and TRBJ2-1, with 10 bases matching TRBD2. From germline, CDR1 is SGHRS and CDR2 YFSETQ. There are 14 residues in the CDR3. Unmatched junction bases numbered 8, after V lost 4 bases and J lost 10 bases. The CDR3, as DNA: TGCGCCAGCAGCCCTAGCGGACTAGCGGCGGAGCAGTTCTTC. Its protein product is CASSPSGLAAEQFF.

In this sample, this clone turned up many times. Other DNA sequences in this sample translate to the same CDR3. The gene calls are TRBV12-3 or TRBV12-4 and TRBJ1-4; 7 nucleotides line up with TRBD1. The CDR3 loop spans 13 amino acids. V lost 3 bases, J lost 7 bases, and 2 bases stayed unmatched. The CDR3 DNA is TGTGCCAGCAGTTTGCCAGGGGGTGAAAAACTGTTTTTT. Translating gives CASSLPGGEKLFF.

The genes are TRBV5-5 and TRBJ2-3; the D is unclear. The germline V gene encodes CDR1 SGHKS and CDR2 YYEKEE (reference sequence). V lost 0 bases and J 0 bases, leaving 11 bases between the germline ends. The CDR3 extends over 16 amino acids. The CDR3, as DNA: TGTGCCAGCAGCTTGGGCCGTCCCTCTAGCACAGATACGCAGTATTTT. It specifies CASSLGRPSSTDTQYF.